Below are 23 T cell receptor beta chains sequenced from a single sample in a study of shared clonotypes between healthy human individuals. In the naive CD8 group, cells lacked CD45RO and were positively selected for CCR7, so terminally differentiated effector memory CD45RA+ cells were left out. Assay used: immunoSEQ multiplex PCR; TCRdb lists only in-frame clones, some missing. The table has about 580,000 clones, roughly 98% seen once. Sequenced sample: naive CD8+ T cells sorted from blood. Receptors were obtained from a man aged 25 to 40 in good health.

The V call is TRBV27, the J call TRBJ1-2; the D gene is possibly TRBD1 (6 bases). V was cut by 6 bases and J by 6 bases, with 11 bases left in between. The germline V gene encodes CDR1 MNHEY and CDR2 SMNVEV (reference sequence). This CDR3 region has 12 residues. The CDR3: CASRWGQNGYTF. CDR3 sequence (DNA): TGTGCCAGCAGGTGGGGACAAAATGGCTACACCTTC.

CDR3 DNA: TGTGCCAGCAGTTCAGGACAGAAGAAAGCTTTCTTT. This translates into CASSSGQKKAFF. The rearrangement uses TRBV28 and TRBJ1-1; D is perhaps TRBD1 (6 bases). Trimming left V 4 bases short and J 9 bases short, with 12 bases between. The V gene's germline CDR1 is MDHEN and CDR2 SYDVKM. The CDR3 consists of 12 residues.

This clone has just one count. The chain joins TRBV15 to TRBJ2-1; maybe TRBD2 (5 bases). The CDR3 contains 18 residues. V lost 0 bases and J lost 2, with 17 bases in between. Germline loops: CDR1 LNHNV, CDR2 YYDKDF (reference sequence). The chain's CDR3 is CATSRDWVTSETYNEQFF. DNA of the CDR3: TGTGCCACCAGCAGAGATTGGGTAACTAGTGAGACCTACAATGAGCAGTTCTTC.

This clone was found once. The CDR3 region is CASSFRGRMNTEAFF. As DNA, the CDR3 is TGTGCCAGCAGCTTCAGGGGGCGTATGAACACTGAAGCTTTCTTT. The gene calls are TRBV5-6 and TRBJ1-1, with 8 bases that match TRBD1. Germline CDR1 SGHDT, CDR2 YYEEEE. This CDR3 is built from 15 residues. The trim removed 2 bases at V and 0 bases at J, leaving 3 bases unmatched. Filled out from reference TRBV5-6 and TRBJ1-1, the complete variable domain reads DAGVTQSPTHLIKTRGQQVTLRCSPKSGHDTVSWYQQALGQGPQFIFQYYEEEERQRGNFPDRFSGHQFPNYSSELNVNALLLGDSALYLCASSFRGRMNTEAFFGQGTRLTVV.

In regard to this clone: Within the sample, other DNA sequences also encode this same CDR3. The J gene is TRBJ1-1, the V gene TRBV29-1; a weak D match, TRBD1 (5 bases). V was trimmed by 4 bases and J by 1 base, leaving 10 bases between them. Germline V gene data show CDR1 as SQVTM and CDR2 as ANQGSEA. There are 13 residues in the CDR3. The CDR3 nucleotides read TGCAGCGTTGTTCCGGGGGGGAACACTGAAGCTTTCTTT. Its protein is CSVVPGGNTEAFF.

The CDR3 DNA reads as TGTGCCAGCAGCCAAGACACCCGAGGGCAAAAAGATGAAGCTTTCTTT. As protein: CASSQDTRGQKDEAFF. The V gene is TRBV4-2, the J gene TRBJ1-1; D gene uncertain. Germline V gene lookup returns CDR1 LGHNA and CDR2 YNFKEQ. The CDR3 has 16 residues. Trimming removed 0 bases from V and 7 bases from J, with 18 bases in between.

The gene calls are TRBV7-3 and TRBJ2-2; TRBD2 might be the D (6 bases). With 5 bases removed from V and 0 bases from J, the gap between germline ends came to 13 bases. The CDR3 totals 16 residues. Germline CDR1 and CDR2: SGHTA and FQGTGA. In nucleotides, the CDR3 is TGTGCCAGCAGCCCCCGTCGGGGGACGAACACCGGGGAGCTGTTTTTT. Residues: CASSPRRGTNTGELFF.

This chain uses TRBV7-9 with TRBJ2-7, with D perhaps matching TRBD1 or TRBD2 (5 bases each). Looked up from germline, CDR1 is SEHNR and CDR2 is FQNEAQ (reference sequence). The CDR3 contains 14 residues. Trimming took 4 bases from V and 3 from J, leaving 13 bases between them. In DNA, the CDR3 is TGTGCCAGCAGCTCCCGGGACCTTCACTACGAGCAGTACTTC. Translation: CASSSRDLHYEQYF.

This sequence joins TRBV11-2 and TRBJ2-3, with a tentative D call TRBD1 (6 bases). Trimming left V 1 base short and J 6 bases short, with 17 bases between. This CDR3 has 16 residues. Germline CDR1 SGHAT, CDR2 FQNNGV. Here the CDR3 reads CASSLGGVLRGDTQYF. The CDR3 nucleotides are TGTGCCAGCAGCTTAGGAGGCGTTCTAAGGGGGGATACGCAGTATTTT. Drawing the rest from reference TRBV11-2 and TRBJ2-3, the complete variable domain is EAGVAQSPRYKIIEKRQSVAFWCNPISGHATLYWYQQILGQGPKLLIQFQNNGVVDDSQLPKDRFSAERLKGVDSTLKIQPAKLEDSAVYLCASSLGGVLRGDTQYFGPGTRLTVL.

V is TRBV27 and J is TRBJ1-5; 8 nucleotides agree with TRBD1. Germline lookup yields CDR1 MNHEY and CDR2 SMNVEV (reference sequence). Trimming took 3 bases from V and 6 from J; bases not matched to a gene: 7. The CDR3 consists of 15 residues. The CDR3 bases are TGTGCCAGCAGTTTCGGACAGGGAGCCCTTCAGCCCCAGCATTTT. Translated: CASSFGQGALQPQHF.

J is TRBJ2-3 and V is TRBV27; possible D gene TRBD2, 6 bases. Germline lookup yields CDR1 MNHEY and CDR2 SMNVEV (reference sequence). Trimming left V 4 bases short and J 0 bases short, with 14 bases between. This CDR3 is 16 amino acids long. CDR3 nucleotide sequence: TGTGCCAGCAGTTCGGCCGGGACTTCTAGCACAGATACGCAGTATTTT. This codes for CASSSAGTSSTDTQYF.

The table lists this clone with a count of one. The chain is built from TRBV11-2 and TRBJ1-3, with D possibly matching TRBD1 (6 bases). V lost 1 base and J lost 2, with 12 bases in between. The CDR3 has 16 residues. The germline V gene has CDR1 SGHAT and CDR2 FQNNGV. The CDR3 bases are TGTGCCAGCAGCTTAGCCCGAGGGGGTCCTGGAAACACCATATATTTT. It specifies CASSLARGGPGNTIYF.

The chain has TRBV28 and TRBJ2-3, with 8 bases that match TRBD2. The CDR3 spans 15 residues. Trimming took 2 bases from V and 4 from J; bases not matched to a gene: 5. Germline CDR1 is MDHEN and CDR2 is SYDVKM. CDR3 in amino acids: CASSLPGGPSDTQYF. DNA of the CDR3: TGTGCCAGCAGTTTACCGGGAGGGCCATCAGATACGCAGTATTTT. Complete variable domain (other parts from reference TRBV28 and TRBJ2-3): DVKVTQSSRYLVKRTGEKVFLECVQDMDHENMFWYRQDPGLGLRLIYFSYDVKMKEKGDIPEGYSVSREKKERFSLILESASTNQTSMYLCASSLPGGPSDTQYFGPGTRLTVL.

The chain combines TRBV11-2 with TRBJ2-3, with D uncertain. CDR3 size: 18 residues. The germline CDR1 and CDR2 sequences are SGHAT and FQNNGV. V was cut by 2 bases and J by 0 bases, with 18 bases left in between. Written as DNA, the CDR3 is TGTGCCAGCAGCTTAAAACCCCCCGGCGAAGCTAGCACAGATACGCAGTATTTT. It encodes CASSLKPPGEASTDTQYF.

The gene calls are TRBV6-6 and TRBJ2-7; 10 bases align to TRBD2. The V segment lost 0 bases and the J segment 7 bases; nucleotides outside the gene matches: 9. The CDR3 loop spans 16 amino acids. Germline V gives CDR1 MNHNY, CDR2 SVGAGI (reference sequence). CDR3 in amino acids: CASSYSQREGRQEQYF. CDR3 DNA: TGTGCCAGCAGTTACTCTCAGCGGGAGGGACGACAAGAGCAGTACTTC.

The CDR3 DNA reads as TGCGCCAGCACTCAAGGGCAGGTCCAGCCCCAGCATTTT. Encoded protein: CASTQGQVQPQHF. The V call is TRBV10-2, the J call TRBJ1-5; D is uncertain. The CDR3 totals 13 residues. Deletions cut 7 bases from V and 7 bases from J, with 14 bases between. Looked up from germline, CDR1 is WSHSY and CDR2 is SAAADI.

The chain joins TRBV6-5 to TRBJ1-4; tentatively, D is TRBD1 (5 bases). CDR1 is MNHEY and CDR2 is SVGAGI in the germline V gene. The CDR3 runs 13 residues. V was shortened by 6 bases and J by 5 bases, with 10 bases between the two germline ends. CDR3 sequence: CASRRGGNEKLFF. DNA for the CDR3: TGTGCCAGCAGACGGGGGGGAAATGAAAAACTGTTTTTT.

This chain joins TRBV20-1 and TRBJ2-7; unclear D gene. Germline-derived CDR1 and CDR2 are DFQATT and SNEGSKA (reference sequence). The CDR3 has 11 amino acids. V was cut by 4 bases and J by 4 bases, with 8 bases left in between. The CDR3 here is CSAIPDYEQYF. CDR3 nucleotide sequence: TGCAGTGCTATTCCAGATTACGAGCAGTACTTC.

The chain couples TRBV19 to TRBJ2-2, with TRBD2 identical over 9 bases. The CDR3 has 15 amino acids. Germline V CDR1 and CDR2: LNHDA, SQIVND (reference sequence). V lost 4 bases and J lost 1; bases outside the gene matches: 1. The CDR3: CASSSGRVNTGELFF. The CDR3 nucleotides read TGTGCCAGTAGTAGCGGGAGGGTGAACACCGGGGAGCTGTTTTTT. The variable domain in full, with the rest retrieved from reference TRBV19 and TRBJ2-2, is DGGITQSPKYLFRKEGQNVTLSCEQNLNHDAMYWYRQDPGQGLRLIYYSQIVNDFQKGDIAEGYSVSREKKESFPLTVTSAQKNPTAFYLCASSSGRVNTGELFFGEGSRLTVL.

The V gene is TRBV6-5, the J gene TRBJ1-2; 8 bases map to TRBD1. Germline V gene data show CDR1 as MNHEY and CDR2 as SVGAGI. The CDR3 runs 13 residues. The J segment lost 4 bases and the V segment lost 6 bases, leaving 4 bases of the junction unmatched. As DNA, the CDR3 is TGTGCCAGCAGAGCCGGGACAGGCTATGGCTACACCTTC. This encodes CASRAGTGYGYTF.

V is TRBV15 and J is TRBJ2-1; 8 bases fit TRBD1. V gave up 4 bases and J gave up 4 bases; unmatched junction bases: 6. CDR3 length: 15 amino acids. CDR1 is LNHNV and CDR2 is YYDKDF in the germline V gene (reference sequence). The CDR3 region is CATSMDRADYNEQFF. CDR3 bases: TGTGCCACCAGCATGGACAGGGCGGATTACAATGAGCAGTTCTTC.

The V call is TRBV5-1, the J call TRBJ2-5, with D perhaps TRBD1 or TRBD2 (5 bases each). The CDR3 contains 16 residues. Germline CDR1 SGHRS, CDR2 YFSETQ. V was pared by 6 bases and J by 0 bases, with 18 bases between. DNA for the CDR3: TGCGCCAGCATGGGGGTAGGGAGAGAGTACCAAGAGACCCAGTACTTC. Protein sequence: CASMGVGREYQETQYF. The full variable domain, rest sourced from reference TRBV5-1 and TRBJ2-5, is KAGVTQTPRYLIKTRGQQVTLSCSPISGHRSVSWYQQTPGQGLQFLFEYFSETQRNKGNFPGRFSGRQFSNSRSEMNVSTLELGDSALYLCASMGVGREYQETQYFGPGTRLLVL.

The CDR3, as DNA: TGTGCCAGCAGCGTAGATGGTAGCAGATCCTACGAGCAGTACTTC. Translation gives CASSVDGSRSYEQYF. The chain links TRBV9 to TRBJ2-7, with D uncertain. The germline CDR1 and CDR2 sequences are SGDLS and YYNGEE. The CDR3 runs to 15 residues. The ends were cut back, 0 bases at V and 1 base at J, with 11 bases in the middle.